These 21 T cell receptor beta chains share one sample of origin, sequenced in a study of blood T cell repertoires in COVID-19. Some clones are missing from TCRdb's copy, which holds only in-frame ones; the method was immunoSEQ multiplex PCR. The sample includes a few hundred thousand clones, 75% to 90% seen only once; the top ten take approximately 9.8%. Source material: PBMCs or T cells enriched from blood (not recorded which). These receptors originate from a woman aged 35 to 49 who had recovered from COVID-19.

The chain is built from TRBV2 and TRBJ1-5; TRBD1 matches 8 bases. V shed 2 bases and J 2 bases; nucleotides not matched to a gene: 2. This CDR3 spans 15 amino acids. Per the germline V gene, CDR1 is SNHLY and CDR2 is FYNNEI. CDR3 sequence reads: CASSEQGAGNQPQHF. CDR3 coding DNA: TGTGCCAGCAGTGAACAGGGGGCCGGCAATCAGCCCCAGCATTTT.

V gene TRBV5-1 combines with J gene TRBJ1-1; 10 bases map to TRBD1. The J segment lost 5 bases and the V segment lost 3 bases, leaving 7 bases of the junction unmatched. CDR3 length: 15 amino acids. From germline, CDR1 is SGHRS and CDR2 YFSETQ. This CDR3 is CASSSRQGAATEAFF. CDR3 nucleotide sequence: TGCGCCAGCAGCTCCCGACAGGGGGCGGCGACTGAAGCTTTCTTT.

The CDR3 sequence: CASSWGQGNREQYF. The CDR3 DNA follows: TGTGCCAGCAGTTGGGGACAGGGGAATCGCGAGCAGTACTTC. V and J are TRBV27 and TRBJ2-7, with 10 bases aligning to TRBD1. The junction had 6 bases not matched to a gene; V was cut back by 4 bases and J by 6 bases. CDR1 is MNHEY, CDR2 SMNVEV, per germline (reference sequence). CDR3 size: 14 residues.

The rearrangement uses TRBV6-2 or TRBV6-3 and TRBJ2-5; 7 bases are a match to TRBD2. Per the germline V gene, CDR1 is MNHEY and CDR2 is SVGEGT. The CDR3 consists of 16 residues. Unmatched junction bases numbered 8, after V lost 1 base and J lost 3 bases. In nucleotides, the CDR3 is TGTGCCAGCAGTTACTGGCGGGGGAGTCGAGAAGAGACCCAGTACTTC. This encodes CASSYWRGSREETQYF.

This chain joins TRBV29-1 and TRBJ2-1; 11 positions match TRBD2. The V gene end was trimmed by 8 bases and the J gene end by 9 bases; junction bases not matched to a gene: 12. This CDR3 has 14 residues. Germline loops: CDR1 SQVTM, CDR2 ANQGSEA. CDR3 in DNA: TGCAGCTCCACCACTAGCGGGAGTTTCGGTGAGCAGTTCTTC. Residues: CSSTTSGSFGEQFF.

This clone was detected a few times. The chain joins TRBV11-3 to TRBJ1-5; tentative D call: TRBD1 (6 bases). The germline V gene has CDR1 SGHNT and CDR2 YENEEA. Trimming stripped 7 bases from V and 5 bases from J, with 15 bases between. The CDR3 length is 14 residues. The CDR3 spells CASNRDGYDQPQHF. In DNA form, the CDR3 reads TGTGCCAGCAACAGGGACGGATACGATCAGCCCCAGCATTTT.

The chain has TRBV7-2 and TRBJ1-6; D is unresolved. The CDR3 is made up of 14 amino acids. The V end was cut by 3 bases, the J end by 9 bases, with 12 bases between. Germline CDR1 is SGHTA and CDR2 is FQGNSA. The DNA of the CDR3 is TGTGCCAGCAGCTTTACTAGAGATAGTTCACCCCTCCACTTT. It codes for CASSFTRDSSPLHF.

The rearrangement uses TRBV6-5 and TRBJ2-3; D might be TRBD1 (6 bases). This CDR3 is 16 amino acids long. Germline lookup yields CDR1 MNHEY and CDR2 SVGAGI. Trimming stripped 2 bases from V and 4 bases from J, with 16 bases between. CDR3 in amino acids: CASSYLGGSSPDTQYF. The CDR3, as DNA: TGTGCCAGCAGTTACCTAGGGGGTAGCAGCCCAGATACGCAGTATTTT.

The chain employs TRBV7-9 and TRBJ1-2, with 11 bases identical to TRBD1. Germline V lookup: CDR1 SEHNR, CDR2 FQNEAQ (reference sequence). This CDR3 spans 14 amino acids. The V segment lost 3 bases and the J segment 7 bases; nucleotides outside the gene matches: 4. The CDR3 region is CASSFGTGGFGYTF. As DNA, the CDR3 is TGTGCCAGCAGCTTTGGGACAGGGGGATTTGGCTACACCTTC. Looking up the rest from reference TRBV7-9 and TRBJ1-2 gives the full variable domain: DTGVSQNPRHKITKRGQNVTFRCDPISEHNRLYWYRQTLGQGPEFLTYFQNEAQLEKSRLLSDRFSAERPKGSFSTLEIQRTEQGDSAMYLCASSFGTGGFGYTFGSGTRLTVV.

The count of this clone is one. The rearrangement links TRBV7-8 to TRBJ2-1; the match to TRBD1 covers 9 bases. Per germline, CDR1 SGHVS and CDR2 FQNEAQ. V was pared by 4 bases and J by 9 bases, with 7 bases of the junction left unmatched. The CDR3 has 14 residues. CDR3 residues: CASSWGTGPFEQFF. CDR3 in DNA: TGTGCCAGCAGCTGGGGGACAGGGCCTTTTGAGCAGTTCTTC.

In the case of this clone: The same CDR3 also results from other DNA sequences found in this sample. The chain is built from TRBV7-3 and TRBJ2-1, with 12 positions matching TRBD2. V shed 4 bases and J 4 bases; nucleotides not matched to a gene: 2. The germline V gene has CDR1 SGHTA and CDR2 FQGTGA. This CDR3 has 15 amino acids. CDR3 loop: CASSSGLAGYNEQFF. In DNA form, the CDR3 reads TGTGCCAGCAGCTCCGGACTAGCGGGGTACAATGAGCAGTTCTTC.

The CDR3 DNA sequence: TGTGCCAGCGGACCTAACCGAAGGGGGGAAGCTTTCTTT. The encoded protein is CASGPNRRGEAFF. The gene calls are TRBV27 and TRBJ1-1; D is possibly TRBD1 (6 bases). The CDR3 length is 13 residues. Germline lookup yields CDR1 MNHEY and CDR2 SMNVEV (reference sequence). Trimming took 8 bases from V and 8 from J, leaving 18 bases between them.

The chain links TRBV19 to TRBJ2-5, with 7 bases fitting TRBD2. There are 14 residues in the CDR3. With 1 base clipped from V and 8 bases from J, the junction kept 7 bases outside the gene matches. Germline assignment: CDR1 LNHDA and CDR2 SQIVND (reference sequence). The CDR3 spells CASSIGLAGPTQYF. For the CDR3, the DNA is TGTGCCAGTAGTATAGGACTAGCAGGGCCAACCCAGTACTTC.

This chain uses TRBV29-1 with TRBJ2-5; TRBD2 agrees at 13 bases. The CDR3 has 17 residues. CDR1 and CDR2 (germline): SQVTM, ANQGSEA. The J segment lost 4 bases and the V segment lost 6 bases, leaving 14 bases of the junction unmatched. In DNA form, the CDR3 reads TGCAGCGTCGACTTTGCCGAAACTAGCGGGGGGGCAGAGACCCAGTACTTC. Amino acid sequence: CSVDFAETSGGAETQYF.

Here the CDR3 DNA reads TGTGCCTGGAGTCAGGCAGGGGCCAACACCGGGGAGCTGTTTTTT. This encodes CAWSQAGANTGELFF. The chain carries TRBV30 and TRBJ2-2, with D possibly being TRBD1 (6 bases). V shed 2 bases and J shed 2 bases, with 12 bases lying between them. The CDR3 length is 15 residues. Germline V gives CDR1 GTSNPN, CDR2 SVGIG (reference sequence). Full variable domain (missing parts from reference TRBV30 and TRBJ2-2): SQTIHQWPATLVQPVGSPLSLECTVEGTSNPNLYWYRQAAGRGLQLLFYSVGIGQISSEVPQNLSASRPQDRQFILSSKKLLLSDSGFYLCAWSQAGANTGELFFGEGSRLTVL.

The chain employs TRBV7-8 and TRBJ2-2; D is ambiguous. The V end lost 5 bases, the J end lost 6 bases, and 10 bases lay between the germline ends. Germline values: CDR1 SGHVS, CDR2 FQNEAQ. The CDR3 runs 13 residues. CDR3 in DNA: TGTGCCAGCAGCCCCTATAGATCCGGGGAGCTGTTTTTT. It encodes CASSPYRSGELFF.

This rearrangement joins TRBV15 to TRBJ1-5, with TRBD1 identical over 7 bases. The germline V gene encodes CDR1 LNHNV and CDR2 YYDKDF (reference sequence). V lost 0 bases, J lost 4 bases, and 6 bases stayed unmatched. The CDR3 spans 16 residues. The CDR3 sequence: CATSRETGNRNQPQHF. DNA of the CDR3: TGTGCCACCAGCAGAGAGACAGGGAATCGGAATCAGCCCCAGCATTTT. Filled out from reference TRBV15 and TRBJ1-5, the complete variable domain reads DAMVIQNPRYQVTQFGKPVTLSCSQTLNHNVMYWYQQKSSQAPKLLFHYYDKDFNNEADTPDNFQSRRPNTSFCFLDIRSPGLGDTAMYLCATSRETGNRNQPQHFGDGTRLSIL.

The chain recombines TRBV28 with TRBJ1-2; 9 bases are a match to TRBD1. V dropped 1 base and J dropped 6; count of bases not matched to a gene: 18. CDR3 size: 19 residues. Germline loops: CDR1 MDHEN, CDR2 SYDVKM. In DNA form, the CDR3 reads TGTGCCAGCAGTTTATCCCTGTCCGCAATGGACAGGGGAAGAGATGGCTACACCTTC. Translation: CASSLSLSAMDRGRDGYTF.

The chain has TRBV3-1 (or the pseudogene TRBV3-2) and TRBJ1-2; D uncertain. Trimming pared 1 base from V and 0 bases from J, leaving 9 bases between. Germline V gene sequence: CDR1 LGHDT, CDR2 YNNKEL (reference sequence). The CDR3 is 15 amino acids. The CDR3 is CASSQVPGANYGYTF. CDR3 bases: TGTGCCAGCAGCCAAGTTCCGGGTGCTAACTATGGCTACACCTTC.

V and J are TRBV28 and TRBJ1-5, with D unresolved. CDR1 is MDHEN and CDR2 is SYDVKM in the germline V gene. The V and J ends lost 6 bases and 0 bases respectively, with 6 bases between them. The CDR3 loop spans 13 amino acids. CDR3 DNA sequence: TGTGCCAGCAGATCGGGTAGCAATCAGCCCCAGCATTTT. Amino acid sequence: CASRSGSNQPQHF.

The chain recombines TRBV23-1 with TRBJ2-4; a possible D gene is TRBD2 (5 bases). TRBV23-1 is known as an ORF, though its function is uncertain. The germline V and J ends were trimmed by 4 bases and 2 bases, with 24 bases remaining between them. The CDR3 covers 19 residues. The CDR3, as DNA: TGCGCCAGCAGTCCCCGGGGTCCGGATCACCCCTGGCCCAAAAACATTCAGTACTTC. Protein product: CASSPRGPDHPWPKNIQYF.